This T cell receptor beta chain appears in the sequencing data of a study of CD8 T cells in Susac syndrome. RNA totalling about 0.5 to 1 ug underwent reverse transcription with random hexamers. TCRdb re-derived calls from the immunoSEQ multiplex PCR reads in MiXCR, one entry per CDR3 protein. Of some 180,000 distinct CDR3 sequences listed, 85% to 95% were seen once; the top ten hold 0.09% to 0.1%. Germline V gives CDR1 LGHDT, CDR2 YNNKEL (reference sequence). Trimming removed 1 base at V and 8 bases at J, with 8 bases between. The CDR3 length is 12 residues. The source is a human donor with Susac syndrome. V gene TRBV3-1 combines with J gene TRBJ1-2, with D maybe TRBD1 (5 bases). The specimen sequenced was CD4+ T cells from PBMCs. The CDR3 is CASSQVEGGYTF. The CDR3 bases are TGTGCCAGCAGCCAAGTGGAGGGGGGCTACACCTTC.